The next 11 T cell receptor beta chains were all read from a single sample in a study of T-cell reconstitution after alpha-beta-depleted transplantation in children. Unique molecular identifiers were built into the TCRbeta library. Each CDR3 protein is one row after TCRdb ran MiXCR on the PCR reads. The sample carries about 500,000 distinct CDR3 sequences, 32% recorded once. The sample in question was PBMCs from the stem cell graft donor, obtained from the stem cell graft. The receptors here all came from a human donor who donated a stem cell graft to a child with aplastic anemia.

This chain joins TRBV12-3 or TRBV12-4 and TRBJ2-1; D may be TRBD2 (7 bases). The CDR3 spans 14 residues. V was shortened by 2 bases and J by 7 bases, with 12 bases between the two germline ends. The CDR3 is CASSLMGGTNEQFF. CDR3 bases: TGTGCCAGCAGTTTAATGGGGGGGACAAATGAGCAGTTCTTC.

This clonotype was seen only once. The genes are TRBV28 and TRBJ2-5, with TRBD2 identical over 14 bases. CDR1 MDHEN and CDR2 SYDVKM come from the germline V gene. CDR3 length equals 16 residues. With 6 bases clipped from V and 4 bases from J, the junction kept 7 bases outside the gene matches. The CDR3 DNA sequence: TGTGCCAGCAGCACCGGGACTAGCGGGAGCAGAGAGACCCAGTACTTC. Translating gives CASSTGTSGSRETQYF.

This sequence joins TRBV25-1 and TRBJ2-7; no clear D. Germline CDR1 is MGHDK and CDR2 is SYGVNS. V was cut by 1 base and J by 3 bases, with 7 bases left in between. The CDR3 loop spans 13 amino acids. The CDR3 DNA reads TGTGCCAGCAGTGAATCCCAGGACTACGAGCAGTACTTC. Its translation is CASSESQDYEQYF.

In this sample, this clonotype turned up many times. CDR3 DNA: TGTGCCAGCAGTTACTCGACAGGGTTGGAGACCCAGTACTTC. Translation: CASSYSTGLETQYF. The chain links TRBV6-5 to TRBJ2-5, with 7 bases that match TRBD1. Germline CDR1 reads MNHEY; CDR2 reads SVGAGI. V dropped 0 bases and J dropped 5; count of bases not matched to a gene: 3. This CDR3 is built from 14 residues.

The genes are TRBV4-3 and TRBJ1-5; maybe TRBD1 (6 bases). CDR1 and CDR2 (germline): LGHNA, YSLEER. The ends were cut back, 1 base at V and 7 bases at J, with 11 bases in the middle. CDR3 length equals 14 residues. CDR3 sequence reads: CASSQASGEQPQHF. As DNA, the CDR3 is TGCGCCAGCAGCCAAGCCTCAGGGGAACAGCCCCAGCATTTT.

This clonotype was observed a handful of times. The V call is TRBV6-1, the J call TRBJ2-4; 7 nucleotides match TRBD1. Germline assignment: CDR1 MNHNS and CDR2 SASEGT. This CDR3 contains 14 residues. Trimming removed 6 bases from V and 2 bases from J; junction bases left unmatched: 4. The CDR3 nucleotides are TGTGCCAGCAGCCGACAGGGCTCCAAAAACATTCAGTACTTC. Its protein product is CASSRQGSKNIQYF.

The chain combines TRBV4-2 with TRBJ1-2; D unresolved. This CDR3 spans 15 amino acids. The V gene's germline CDR1 is LGHNA and CDR2 YNFKEQ. The ends were cut back, 0 bases at V and 3 bases at J, with 11 bases in the middle. CDR3 bases: TGTGCCAGCAGCCAAGATTCCGTGACGGACTATGGCTACACCTTC. Translated: CASSQDSVTDYGYTF.

The rearrangement joins TRBV20-1 to TRBJ1-1; D is unresolved. The CDR3 sequence is 9 residues long. With 0 bases removed from V and 12 bases from J, the gap between germline ends came to 5 bases. Germline CDR1 reads DFQATT; CDR2 reads SNEGSKA (reference sequence). The DNA for the CDR3 is TGCAGTGCTAGAGATGTGTCTTTCTTT. Its translation: CSARDVSFF.

The chain carries TRBV12-3 or TRBV12-4 and TRBJ2-5; TRBD2 aligns across 10 bases. CDR3 length: 20 amino acids. With V trimmed by 4 bases and J by 7 bases, 24 bases remained unmatched. The CDR3 protein is CASSSPRASGSKNAGGTQYF. The CDR3 nucleotides read TGTGCCAGCAGTTCCCCCCGGGCTAGCGGGAGTAAAAATGCTGGGGGGACCCAGTACTTC.

There are a few counts of this clonotype. This chain connects TRBV6-1 to TRBJ2-7, with TRBD2 matching over 11 bases. The CDR3 has 12 amino acids. CDR1 MNHNS and CDR2 SASEGT come from the germline V gene. CDR3 nucleotides: TGTGCAGCCGGACTAGCGGGTTACGAGCAGTACGTC. Its protein is CAAGLAGYEQYV.

The chain couples TRBV27 to TRBJ2-1; no reliable D call. This CDR3 contains 13 residues. Germline V lookup: CDR1 MNHEY, CDR2 SMNVEV (reference sequence). Trimming shortened V by 6 bases and J by 2 bases, and 8 bases separated the two germline ends. CDR3 nucleotides: TGTGCCAGCAGCCTGAGCCCCTACAATGAGCAGTTCTTC. Translated: CASSLSPYNEQFF.